Listed below are T cell receptor beta chains from one sample, sequenced in a study of blood T cell repertoires in COVID-19. Sequencing was performed with immunoSEQ multiplex PCR; in TCRdb, only in-frame clones are kept and a portion is missing. The profile shows around 100,000 clones, more than 85% of them singletons. The sequenced material came from peripheral blood. These receptors were collected from a man aged 50 to 59 with active or convalescent COVID-19. CDR3s include the opening cysteine and the closing phenylalanine or tryptophan. The D gene is left open where the match is weak. Clone size, where shown, is once, few, many, or a class for clones that have expanded.

TRBJ2-7,TRBV29-1,-,11,TRBD2,CSWGGIYEQYF,TGCAGCTGGGGGGGGATCTACGAGCAGTACTTC
TRBJ2-3,TRBV11-2,-,14,TRBD2,CASTLSGGQGTQYF,TGTGCCAGCACCCTTAGCGGGGGTCAGGGTACGCAGTATTTT
TRBJ2-2,TRBV4-1,-,19,TRBD1,CASSPTPIQDRANTGELFF,TGCGCCAGCAGCCCAACCCCTATTCAAGACAGGGCGAACACCGGGGAGCTGTTTTTT
TRBJ1-1,TRBV12-3/TRBV12-4,-,12,-,CASGRPAGVLFF,TGTGCCAGCGGTAGGCCGGCAGGGGTCCTTTTCTTT
TRBJ2-2,TRBV5-1,-,14,-,CASSLQDHTGELFF,TGCGCCAGCAGCTTACAGGACCACACCGGGGAGCTGTTTTTT
TRBJ1-4,TRBV27,-,14,TRBD1,CASSLSQGSEKLFF,TGTGCCAGCAGTTTATCACAGGGGAGTGAAAAACTGTTTTTT
TRBJ1-1,TRBV10-1,-,16,-,CASSSGHYRVVTEAFF,TGCGCCAGCAGTTCCGGGCACTACAGGGTGGTGACTGAAGCTTTCTTT
TRBJ2-3,TRBV9,-,16,TRBD2,CASRGGTNQRNETQYF,TGTGCCAGCAGAGGAGGGACTAACCAGAGGAATGAGACGCAGTATTTT
TRBJ2-3,TRBV5-1,-,16,-,CASSLGGPTSTDTQYF,TGCGCCAGCAGCTTGGGGGGGCCCACTAGCACAGATACGCAGTATTTT
TRBJ2-2,TRBV7-9,few,14,-,CASTEQPNTGELFF,TGTGCCAGCACCGAACAACCGAACACCGGGGAGCTGTTTTTT
TRBJ1-2,TRBV19,-,13,-,CASSQGSMKGYTF,TGTGCCAGTTCTCAGGGCAGCATGAAAGGCTACACCTTC
TRBJ1-1,TRBV28,-,15,-,CASSPPSAGRGEAFF,TGTGCCAGCAGCCCCCCGTCGGCAGGGCGAGGTGAAGCTTTCTTT
TRBJ2-5,TRBV7-2,-,14,TRBD2,CASSTGLAGETQYF,TGTGCCAGCAGCACGGGACTAGCGGGTGAGACCCAGTACTTC
TRBJ1-6,TRBV10-3,-,14,TRBD1,CAISGGGGNSPLHF,TGTGCCATCAGTGGAGGGGGCGGGAATTCACCCCTCCACTTT
TRBJ1-5,TRBV5-6,-,13,-,CASSLSEGQPQHF,TGTGCCAGCAGCTTGTCTGAGGGACAGCCCCAGCATTTT
TRBJ2-5,TRBV7-7,-,15,TRBD2,CASSLVPSGAETQYF,TGTGCCAGCAGCTTAGTACCTAGCGGGGCGGAGACCCAGTACTTC
TRBJ1-2,TRBV6-5,-,13,-,CASRGGTGGGYTF,TGTGCCAGCAGAGGAGGGACGGGGGGTGGCTACACCTTC
TRBJ2-3,TRBV24-1,-,18,-,CATSDPIGRGTGTDTQYF,TGTGCCACCAGTGATCCCATCGGTAGGGGTACTGGCACAGATACGCAGTATTTT
TRBJ1-5,TRBV19,-,14,-,CASSIQASNQPQHF,TGTGCCAGTAGTATACAGGCTAGCAATCAGCCCCAGCATTTT
TRBJ1-1,TRBV3-1/TRBV3-2,-,13,-,CASSHRGVTEAFF,TGTGCCAGCAGCCATAGGGGTGTTACTGAAGCTTTCTTT
TRBJ2-7,TRBV5-4,-,14,TRBD1,CASSPDRGSYEQYF,TGTGCCAGCAGTCCGGACAGGGGATCCTACGAGCAGTACTTC
TRBJ1-3,TRBV6-5,few,16,TRBD1,CASSSTGGSSGNTIYF,TGTGCCAGCAGTTCGACAGGGGGTTCCTCTGGAAACACCATATATTTT
TRBJ1-4,TRBV28,once,13,-,CASSGESNEKLFF,TGTGCCAGCAGCGGAGAGTCTAATGAAAAACTGTTTTTT
TRBJ1-4,TRBV4-1,-,17,-,CASSPDEDSATNEKLFF,TGCGCCAGCAGCCCCGATGAGGACAGCGCAACTAATGAAAAACTGTTTTTT
TRBJ1-2,TRBV6-6,-,12,-,CAASRTENGYTF,TGTGCCGCTTCGCGGACAGAGAATGGCTACACCTTC
TRBJ1-1,TRBV28,-,17,-,CASFTEPQTGRRTEAFF,TGTGCCAGCTTTACCGAGCCTCAGACAGGTAGGAGGACTGAAGCTTTCTTT
TRBJ2-1,TRBV25-1,-,15,TRBD2,CASNLAGGPTDEQFF,TGTGCCAGCAACCTAGCGGGGGGGCCGACGGATGAGCAGTTCTTC
TRBJ1-2,TRBV27,-,15,-,CASSLSRGGAGGYTF,TGTGCCAGCAGTTTATCGCGGGGCGGGGCGGGAGGCTACACCTTC
TRBJ1-2,TRBV28,-,12,-,CASTRATDGYTF,TGTGCCAGCACTCGCGCGACAGATGGCTACACCTTC
TRBJ1-2,TRBV6-5,once,12,TRBD1,CATLIDRAGYTF,TGTGCCACCTTAATCGACAGGGCTGGCTACACCTTC
TRBJ2-3,TRBV19,-,14,-,CASSISPGADTQYF,TGTGCCAGTAGTATTAGTCCCGGGGCAGATACGCAGTATTTT
TRBJ2-5,TRBV27,-,14,TRBD1,CASSPTGGAKTQYF,TGTGCCAGCAGTCCTACAGGGGGCGCGAAGACCCAGTACTTC
TRBJ2-7,TRBV9,-,14,-,CASSVGRYSYEQYF,TGTGCCAGCAGCGTAGGTAGATACTCCTACGAGCAGTACTTC